This TCR beta chain originates from a study of blood T cell repertoires in COVID-19. Study-level background: From T cells, B-cell-depleted T cells, or PBMCs came the material, which was cDNA or gDNA.

Germline CDR1 SGDLS, CDR2 YYNGEE. This CDR3 contains 13 residues. V was shortened by 0 bases and J by 6 bases, with 9 bases between the two germline ends. How the authors handled the data: Amplification from reference gene primers served as the basis for estimated nucleated cell counts. The repertoire was sequenced with immunoSEQ multiplex PCR; TCRdb's copy has only in-frame clones and lacks some. Clonal size and the V and J genes are those of that table, whereas D and trimming came from the DNA. In the table there are about half a million clones, 85% to 90% of which are singletons. One Seattle source followed patients from active infection through their disease course.

Sequenced material: peripheral blood. The source of this sequence is a man between 18 and 29 years old with COVID-19, enrolled during active disease. V is TRBV9 and J is TRBJ1-1; no clear D. For the CDR3, the DNA is TGTGCCAGCAGCGTAGAGAGGGAATCTGAAGCTTTCTTT. Its translation: CASSVERESEAFF. The full variable domain, with the rest looked up from reference TRBV9 and TRBJ1-1, is DSGVTQTPKHLITATGQRVTLRCSPRSGDLSVYWYQQSLDQGLQFLIQYYNGEERAKGNILERFSAQQFPDLHSELNLSSLELGDSALYFCASSVERESEAFFGQGTRLTVV.